This record concerns one TCR beta chain sequence. V was cut by 7 bases and J by 0 bases, with 10 bases left in between. This CDR3 region has 13 residues. This sample was included in a study of blood T cell repertoires in COVID-19. Method: immunoSEQ multiplex PCR; TCRdb's copy keeps in-frame clones and lacks some. Of about 160,000 clones detected, over 70% appear once; the ten largest clones hold about 5.8%. The V gene is TRBV12-3 or TRBV12-4, the J gene TRBJ2-7; no reliable D call. The clonotype comes from a woman aged 40 to 50 with acute COVID-19. Material for sequencing was PBMCs or T cells enriched from blood (not recorded which). The CDR3 spells CASTLGVSYEQYF. CDR3 sequence (DNA): TGTGCCAGCACCCTAGGCGTCTCCTACGAGCAGTACTTC.